The sequence of this TCR beta chain was determined in a study of cytomegalovirus exposure and HLA in healthy donors. This PCR relied on a set of 60 Vbeta primers and 13 Jbeta primers. Measured with immunoSEQ multiplex PCR; TCRdb has only the in-frame clones, and not every one. The sample shows 140,000 or so clones, 88% of them seen only once. Trimming took 5 bases from V and 0 from J; bases not matched to a gene: 5. Germline V CDR1 and CDR2: SGHAT, FQDESV (reference sequence). The CDR3 runs to 15 residues. Material: PBMCs. This receptor was identified in a woman aged 40-49 years in good health and CMV-seronegative. This chain links TRBV11-1 with TRBJ2-3, with 7 bases identical to TRBD1. In nucleotides, the CDR3 is TGTGCCAGCAGCCGACAGGGTTTAAGCACAGATACGCAGTATTTT. Amino acids: CASSRQGLSTDTQYF.